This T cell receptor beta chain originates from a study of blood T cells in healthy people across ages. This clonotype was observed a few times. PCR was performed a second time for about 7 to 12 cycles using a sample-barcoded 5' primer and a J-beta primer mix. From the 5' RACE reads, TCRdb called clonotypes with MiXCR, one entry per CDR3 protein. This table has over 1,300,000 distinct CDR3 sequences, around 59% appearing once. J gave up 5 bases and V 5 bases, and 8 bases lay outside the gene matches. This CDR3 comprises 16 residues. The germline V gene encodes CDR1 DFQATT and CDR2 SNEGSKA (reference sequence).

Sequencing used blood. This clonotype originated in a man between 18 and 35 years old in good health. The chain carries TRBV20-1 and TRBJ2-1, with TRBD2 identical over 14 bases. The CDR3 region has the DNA TGCAGTGCTCGGACTAGCGGGGGGAGTATCGACAATGAGCAGTTCTTC. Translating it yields CSARTSGGSIDNEQFF.